A selection of T cell receptor beta chains follows, all from one sample in a study of T cells in narcolepsy. The assay was immunoSEQ multiplex PCR, and TCRdb's table has in-frame clones only and misses some. The sample shows tens of thousands of clones, about 83% of them seen only once. The specimen was CD45RA- memory CD4+ T cells from PBMCs. The source of these receptors is a human donor with narcolepsy. Both conserved end residues are part of each CDR3. A D gene is named only where the DNA matches it firmly.

D gene,V gene,CDR3 length,J gene,CDR3 DNA,CDR3 protein
TRBD1,TRBV30,13,TRBJ1-5,TGTGCCGGCGGGACAGGAGGCAATCAGCCCCAGCATTTT,CAGGTGGNQPQHF
TRBD2,TRBV6-1,16,TRBJ2-5,TGTGCCAGCAGTGAAGCTTGGGGACTAGGCCAGGAGACCCAGTACTTC,CASSEAWGLGQETQYF
NA,TRBV5-4,14,TRBJ1-2,TGTGCCAGCAGCCGGACAGCCACTAACTATGGCTACACCTTC,CASSRTATNYGYTF
NA,TRBV5-6,11,TRBJ2-1,TGTGCCAGCAGCCAGTACAATGAGCAGTTCTTC,CASSQYNEQFF
NA,TRBV28,16,TRBJ2-5,TGTGCCAGCACCCCCACTACAGGGTGGGGGCAAGAGACCCAGTACTTC,CASTPTTGWGQETQYF
TRBD1,TRBV2,16,TRBJ2-7,TGTGCCAGCAGCATGGCCGACACCGGGACAGATTACGAGCAGTACTTC,CASSMADTGTDYEQYF
TRBD1,TRBV5-1,12,TRBJ2-7,TGCGCCAGCCAGGGACAGTCTTACGAGCAGTACTTC,CASQGQSYEQYF
NA,TRBV16,13,TRBJ1-2,TGTGCCAGCAGCGAAGCAGGGGTCTATGGCTACACCTTC,CASSEAGVYGYTF
NA,TRBV5-6,15,TRBJ2-7,TGTGCCAGCAGCTTTTGGGGGCAAAGCTCCTACGAGCAGTACTTC,CASSFWGQSSYEQYF
NA,TRBV7-2,12,TRBJ2-3,TGTGCCAGCAGCATCGGGCTAGCAACGCAGTATTTT,CASSIGLATQYF